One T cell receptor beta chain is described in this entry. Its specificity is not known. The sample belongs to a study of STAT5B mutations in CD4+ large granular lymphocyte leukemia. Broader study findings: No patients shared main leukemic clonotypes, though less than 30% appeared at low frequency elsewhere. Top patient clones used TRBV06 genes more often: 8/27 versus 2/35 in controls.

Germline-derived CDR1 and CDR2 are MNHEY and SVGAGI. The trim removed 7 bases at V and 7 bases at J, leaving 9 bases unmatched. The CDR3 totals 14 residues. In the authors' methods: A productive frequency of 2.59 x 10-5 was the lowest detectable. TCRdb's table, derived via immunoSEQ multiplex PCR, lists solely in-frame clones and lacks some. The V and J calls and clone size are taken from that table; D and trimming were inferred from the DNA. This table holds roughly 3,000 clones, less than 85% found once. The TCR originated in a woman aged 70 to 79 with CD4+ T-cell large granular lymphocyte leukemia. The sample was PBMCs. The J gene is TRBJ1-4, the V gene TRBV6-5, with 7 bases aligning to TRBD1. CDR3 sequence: CASTNTGVGEKLFF. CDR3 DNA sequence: TGTGCCAGCACCAATACAGGGGTCGGTGAAAAACTGTTTTTT.